This TCR beta chain originates from a study of T cells in tuberculosis. Study details: A South African cohort included IGRA-negative adolescents, latently infected IGRA-positive adolescents and adults with active tuberculosis. Within 7 days of starting treatment, or before, PBMC were stored.

Clones were sequenced by immunoSEQ multiplex PCR, and TCRdb holds only the in-frame ones, with some missing. The data show under 30,000 clones, just over 90% seen once. As for time point: new active TB diagnosis, blood taken before or within 7 days of starting treatment. The study's findings and limits: The TCR-beta difference was not significant; alpha differences partly reflected length. Classification accuracy was 87% (AUROC 0.90) with the GMM-specific repertoire.

Germline V gene sequence: CDR1 MDHEN, CDR2 SYDVKM. This CDR3 contains 13 residues. Trimming pared 5 bases from V and 7 bases from J, leaving 12 bases between. Worth noting for this clone: Its target is unknown.

The source of this sequence is an adult with tuberculosis. This chain connects TRBV28 to TRBJ2-1; tentatively, D is TRBD1 (6 bases). The source material was PBMCs, sampled at tuberculosis diagnosis. The CDR3 DNA sequence: TGTGCCAGCAGTCTCGGACAGTTAAATGAGCAGTTCTTC. This gives the protein CASSLGQLNEQFF.